These 14 T cell receptor beta chains were sequenced from one sample in a study of OX40 agonist ivuxolimab in advanced cancers. Libraries were prepared by immunoSEQ multiplex PCR; TCRdb keeps only in-frame clonotypes and omits some of them. The table lists 15,000 or so clones, about 77% of them singletons, with 30% to 35% in the top ten. The input for sequencing was CD4+ or CD8+ T cells sorted from blood, taken in a trial of the OX40 agonist ivuxolimab. The receptors originated from an adult with an advanced solid tumor such as melanoma, head and neck, liver or kidney cancer.

This sequence joins TRBV19 and TRBJ2-7, with D tentatively TRBD2 (6 bases). Per germline, CDR1 LNHDA and CDR2 SQIVND (reference sequence). The CDR3 spans 14 residues. The ends were cut back, 3 bases at V and 3 bases at J, with 12 bases in the middle. CDR3 DNA: TGTGCCAGTAGTATCGGATCGGGAGACTACGAGCAGTACTTC. It translates to CASSIGSGDYEQYF.

The chain couples TRBV6-1 to TRBJ2-7; the D call may be TRBD1 or TRBD2 (5 bases each). Trimming cost V 6 bases and J 0 bases, with 12 bases left between them. The germline V gene encodes CDR1 MNHNS and CDR2 SASEGT. The CDR3 loop spans 14 amino acids. CDR3 protein: CASSVRDGSYEQYF. CDR3 bases: TGTGCCAGCAGCGTCCGGGACGGCTCCTACGAGCAGTACTTC.

The table lists this clone with a few counts. The gene calls are TRBV27 and TRBJ2-1; 7 nucleotides line up with TRBD2. Per germline, CDR1 MNHEY and CDR2 SMNVEV (reference sequence). The CDR3 totals 11 residues. V shed 4 bases, J shed 12 bases, and the junction held 3 bases outside the gene matches. The CDR3 loop is CASSWGGWQFF. Here the CDR3 DNA reads TGTGCCAGCAGTTGGGGGGGTTGGCAGTTCTTC.

The chain employs TRBV15 and TRBJ2-5, with D perhaps matching TRBD1 or TRBD2 (5 bases each). Trimming took 7 bases from V and 2 from J, leaving 11 bases between them. The CDR3 is made up of 13 amino acids. Per the germline V gene, CDR1 is LNHNV and CDR2 is YYDKDF (reference sequence). Here the CDR3 reads CATKGTGQETQYF. The CDR3 DNA sequence: TGTGCCACCAAAGGGACGGGACAAGAGACCCAGTACTTC. The variable domain in full, with the rest retrieved from reference TRBV15 and TRBJ2-5, is DAMVIQNPRYQVTQFGKPVTLSCSQTLNHNVMYWYQQKSSQAPKLLFHYYDKDFNNEADTPDNFQSRRPNTSFCFLDIRSPGLGDTAMYLCATKGTGQETQYFGPGTRLLVL.

The rearrangement joins TRBV6-6 to TRBJ2-1; D call uncertain. The CDR3 has 15 residues. Looked up from germline, CDR1 is MNHNY and CDR2 is SVGAGI (reference sequence). The germline V and J ends were trimmed by 0 bases and 0 bases, with 6 bases remaining between them. As DNA, the CDR3 is TGTGCCAGCAGTTACTCGGCTAGCTCCTACAATGAGCAGTTCTTC. The encoded protein is CASSYSASSYNEQFF.

This rearrangement joins TRBV30 to TRBJ2-3; D not certain. Germline loops: CDR1 GTSNPN, CDR2 SVGIG (reference sequence). CDR3 length equals 13 residues. Trimming removed 0 bases from V and 2 bases from J, with 6 bases in between. The CDR3 DNA sequence: TGTGCCTGGAGTGTAACCAACACAGATACGCAGTATTTT. Residues: CAWSVTNTDTQYF.

This chain uses TRBV15 with TRBJ1-4; TRBD1 agrees at 9 bases. There are 15 residues in the CDR3. J lost 5 bases, V lost 4 bases, and 5 bases had no gene match. The germline V gene encodes CDR1 LNHNV and CDR2 YYDKDF (reference sequence). CDR3 bases: TGTGCCACCAGCACCTCAGGGACAGGGAATGAAAAACTGTTTTTT. It is translated as CATSTSGTGNEKLFF.

The chain has TRBV6-1 and TRBJ2-1; 12 nucleotides match TRBD1. V trimming: 6 bases; J trimming: 6 bases; junction bases outside the gene matches: 6. Germline-derived CDR1 and CDR2 are MNHNS and SASEGT. The CDR3 is 15 amino acids. CDR3 amino acids: CASSGTGGSPNEQFF. The CDR3 bases are TGTGCCAGCAGCGGGACAGGGGGCAGTCCCAATGAGCAGTTCTTC.

This clone has a handful of counts. One end of the junction does not line up with germline, which may come from a read error. Other DNA sequences within the sample encode an identical CDR3. The chain has TRBV5-1 and TRBJ2-5; TRBD2 matches 7 bases. Germline V gene data show CDR1 as SGHRS and CDR2 as YFSETQ. This CDR3 comprises 13 residues. For the CDR3, the DNA is TGTGCCAGCAGCTCCGGGGGGAAGGAGACCCAGTACTTC. This sequence encodes CASSSGGKETQYF.

The V gene is TRBV11-1, the J gene TRBJ2-6; the D is unclear. Between the trimmed V and J ends, which lost 0 bases and 0 bases, there was a span of 6 bases. The CDR3 spans 16 residues. The germline CDR1 and CDR2 sequences are SGHAT and FQDESV (reference sequence). CDR3 nucleotides: TGTGCCAGCAGCTTAGCGGTTACCTCTGGGGCCAACGTCCTGACTTTC. This translates into CASSLAVTSGANVLTF.

The genes are TRBV6-5 and TRBJ2-1, with 13 bases that match TRBD2. The junction had 1 base not matched to a gene; V was cut back by 2 bases and J by 6 bases. Germline V CDR1 and CDR2: MNHEY, SVGAGI. The CDR3 covers 15 residues. CDR3 amino acids: CASSYGTSGINEQFF. The CDR3 DNA is TGTGCCAGCAGTTACGGGACTAGCGGGATCAATGAGCAGTTCTTC.

The chain couples TRBV19 to TRBJ2-1; TRBD1 aligns across 10 bases. J lost 8 bases, V lost 6 bases, and 10 bases had no gene match. Germline lookup yields CDR1 LNHDA and CDR2 SQIVND (reference sequence). The CDR3 covers 15 residues. CDR3 region: CASSRARQGADEQFF. The CDR3 DNA follows: TGTGCCAGTAGCCGCGCGCGACAGGGGGCGGATGAGCAGTTCTTC.

The chain employs TRBV5-6 and TRBJ2-7; the D gene is possibly TRBD2 (6 bases). Germline V gene data show CDR1 as SGHDT and CDR2 as YYEEEE. The CDR3 is made up of 13 amino acids. Trimming took 2 bases from V and 9 from J, leaving 15 bases between them. The CDR3 DNA is TGTGCCAGCAGCTTTAGCGGCTACCTTGGGCAGTACTTC. It encodes CASSFSGYLGQYF. The complete variable domain, with remaining parts taken from reference TRBV5-6 and TRBJ2-7, reads DAGVTQSPTHLIKTRGQQVTLRCSPKSGHDTVSWYQQALGQGPQFIFQYYEEEERQRGNFPDRFSGHQFPNYSSELNVNALLLGDSALYLCASSFSGYLGQYFGPGTRLTVT.

This chain joins TRBV25-1 and TRBJ2-7; no clear D. Germline CDR1 is MGHDK and CDR2 is SYGVNS. The CDR3 totals 11 residues. V lost 3 bases and J lost 3, with 3 bases in between. The CDR3 DNA reads as TGTGCCAGCAGTGATCTCTACGAGCAGTACTTC. Its translation is CASSDLYEQYF.